These 28 T cell receptor beta chains originate from one sample sequenced in a study of control samples from healthy donors and cancer patients. TCRdb's copy holds only in-frame clones and misses some; the assay was immunoSEQ multiplex PCR. Among 100,000 to 150,000 clones, 80% to 95% were seen once, and the ten largest hold less than 0.65%. Sequenced: PBMCs. The receptors come from an elderly man with head and neck cancer.

The chain joins TRBV5-4 to TRBJ1-1; the D is unclear. The germline CDR1 and CDR2 sequences are SGHNT and YYREEE (reference sequence). Between the trimmed V and J ends, which lost 4 bases and 0 bases, there was a span of 4 bases. This CDR3 contains 12 residues. CDR3 loop: CASSLLNTEAFF. The CDR3 coding sequence is TGTGCCAGCAGCCTTTTGAACACTGAAGCTTTCTTT.

The chain couples TRBV7-8 to TRBJ2-1; D is possibly TRBD1 or TRBD2 (5 bases each). The CDR3 totals 13 residues. Trimming took off 4 bases at V and 6 bases at J, with 10 bases between the two ends. The germline V gene has CDR1 SGHVS and CDR2 FQNEAQ. This CDR3 reads CASSSWGINEQFF. In DNA, the CDR3 is TGTGCCAGCAGCTCGTGGGGGATCAATGAGCAGTTCTTC.

The chain links TRBV5-4 to TRBJ2-5; 11 nucleotides align to TRBD2. Germline V gene lookup returns CDR1 SGHNT and CDR2 YYREEE (reference sequence). V shed 2 bases and J 5 bases; nucleotides not matched to a gene: 11. This CDR3 region has 17 residues. CDR3 sequence reads: CASSFLAGGMGSETQYF. For the CDR3, the DNA is TGTGCCAGCAGCTTTCTAGCGGGAGGCATGGGCTCGGAGACCCAGTACTTC. Filled out from reference TRBV5-4 and TRBJ2-5, the complete variable domain reads ETGVTQSPTHLIKTRGQQVTLRCSSQSGHNTVSWYQQALGQGPQFIFQYYREEENGRGNFPPRFSGLQFPNYSSELNVNALELDDSALYLCASSFLAGGMGSETQYFGPGTRLLVL.

V gene TRBV5-1 combines with J gene TRBJ2-3; 9 bases are a match to TRBD1. Trimming took 3 bases from V and 0 from J; bases not matched to a gene: 2. In germline, CDR1 is SGHRS, CDR2 YFSETQ. The CDR3 consists of 15 residues. CDR3 coding DNA: TGCGCCAGCAGCTCTGGGACAGGGAGCACAGATACGCAGTATTTT. Translated, it gives CASSSGTGSTDTQYF.

The J gene is TRBJ2-5, the V gene TRBV7-9, with a weak D call TRBD1 (6 bases). The V and J ends lost 6 bases and 6 bases respectively, with 14 bases between them. Germline CDR1 and CDR2: SEHNR and FQNEAQ (reference sequence). This CDR3 is 13 amino acids long. The CDR3: CASSIQGVKTQYF. In DNA form, the CDR3 reads TGTGCCAGCAGTATACAGGGAGTCAAGACCCAGTACTTC.

This chain links TRBV5-1 with TRBJ1-1; no clear D. The CDR3 spans 14 residues. Germline lookup yields CDR1 SGHRS and CDR2 YFSETQ. The V gene lost 0 bases and the J gene lost 5 bases, with 11 bases spanning the gap. The CDR3 DNA sequence: TGCGCCAGCAGCTTGGCCAGCGGGCGTACTGAAGCTTTCTTT. It yields the protein CASSLASGRTEAFF.

The chain couples TRBV5-1 to TRBJ1-5; D call uncertain. The CDR3 runs 14 residues. V was shortened by 3 bases and J by 2 bases, with 9 bases between the two germline ends. Germline V gives CDR1 SGHRS, CDR2 YFSETQ. CDR3 DNA sequence: TGCGCCAGCAGCTCTGACGGCCGCAATCAGCCCCAGCATTTT. This encodes CASSSDGRNQPQHF.

The chain combines TRBV9 with TRBJ2-2, with 7 bases that match TRBD2. Germline CDR1 reads SGDLS; CDR2 reads YYNGEE. The length of the CDR3 is 18 residues. V trimming: 0 bases; J trimming: 2 bases; junction bases outside the gene matches: 10. In DNA, the CDR3 is TGTGCCAGCAGCGTAGAACTAGCGTCTTCCCTAAACACCGGGGAGCTGTTTTTT. Its translation is CASSVELASSLNTGELFF.

The chain combines TRBV19 with TRBJ1-2; D is undetermined. CDR1 and CDR2 from the germline V gene are LNHDA and SQIVND (reference sequence). The length of the CDR3 is 13 residues. Deletions cut 5 bases from V and 5 bases from J, with 12 bases between. This CDR3 is CASSPEGRYGYTF. As DNA, the CDR3 is TGTGCCAGTAGTCCAGAAGGAAGATATGGCTACACCTTC.

This clone is a singleton in its sample. The CDR3 region is CASSLSGEGGYTF. As DNA, the CDR3 is TGTGCCAGCAGTTTATCCGGGGAGGGAGGCTACACCTTC. The chain carries TRBV27 and TRBJ1-2, with D unresolved. The CDR3 is made up of 13 amino acids. The germline CDR1 and CDR2 sequences are MNHEY and SMNVEV (reference sequence). V lost 0 bases, J lost 8 bases, and 10 bases lay in between.

The chain links TRBV27 to TRBJ2-5; D possibly uses TRBD1 or TRBD2 (5 bases each). The CDR3 has 13 amino acids. The V end was cut by 3 bases, the J end by 6 bases, with 11 bases between. From germline, CDR1 is MNHEY and CDR2 SMNVEV (reference sequence). CDR3 loop: CASSFDGTKTQYF. CDR3 DNA sequence: TGTGCCAGCAGTTTTGACGGGACGAAGACCCAGTACTTC.

The chain recombines TRBV5-4 with TRBJ2-5, with 7 positions matching TRBD1. V was clipped by 3 bases and J by 8 bases; unmatched bases: 16. The CDR3 covers 16 residues. Germline loops: CDR1 SGHNT, CDR2 YYREEE (reference sequence). Written as DNA, the CDR3 is TGTGCCAGCAGCTCTCGGTTAGGGGGCGAATTTATCACCCAGTACTTC. It is translated as CASSSRLGGEFITQYF. Based on the CDR3 plus reference TRBV5-4 and TRBJ2-5, the full variable domain is ETGVTQSPTHLIKTRGQQVTLRCSSQSGHNTVSWYQQALGQGPQFIFQYYREEENGRGNFPPRFSGLQFPNYSSELNVNALELDDSALYLCASSSRLGGEFITQYFGPGTRLLVL.

V is TRBV6-5 and J is TRBJ2-2; D ambiguous. Germline V gene lookup returns CDR1 MNHEY and CDR2 SVGAGI. The V and J ends lost 8 bases and 1 base respectively, with 8 bases between them. This CDR3 spans 13 amino acids. This CDR3 is CASPARNTGELFF. CDR3 coding DNA: TGTGCCAGCCCCGCGAGGAACACCGGGGAGCTGTTTTTT.

This CDR3 reads CASRTASYEQYF. CDR3 DNA: TGTGCCAGCAGGACTGCATCCTACGAGCAGTACTTC. This sequence joins TRBV12-3 or TRBV12-4 and TRBJ2-7; no clear D. The V end was cut by 6 bases, the J end by 1 base, with 7 bases between. The CDR3 runs 12 residues.

CDR3 in DNA: TGTGCCAGCAGCCAAGCCACGACTAGCGGCCAAGAGACCCAGTACTTC. Encoded protein: CASSQATTSGQETQYF. The rearrangement joins TRBV3-1 (or the pseudogene TRBV3-2) to TRBJ2-5; TRBD2 aligns across 9 bases. CDR3 length: 16 residues. V trimming: 1 base; J trimming: 1 base; junction bases outside the gene matches: 4. The germline V gene has CDR1 LGHDT and CDR2 YNNKEL (reference sequence).

Concerning this clone itself: Sequence at one end of the junction differs from germline and may be a read error. The genes are TRBV7-2 and TRBJ2-4, with D uncertain. Germline lookup yields CDR1 SGHTA and CDR2 FQGNSA. CDR3 length: 14 amino acids. The CDR3 DNA reads as TGTGCCAGCAACTTAGGTGGAGCCAAAAACATTCAGTACTTC. Encoded protein: CASNLGGAKNIQYF.

This rearrangement joins TRBV30 to TRBJ2-7; 9 nucleotides match TRBD1. The length of the CDR3 is 18 residues. The ends lost 0 bases at V and 2 bases at J; junction bases unmatched: 14. Germline CDR1 GTSNPN, CDR2 SVGIG (reference sequence). The CDR3 loop is CAWSVVQGARSVAYEQYF. In nucleotides, the CDR3 is TGTGCCTGGAGTGTGGTACAGGGGGCGCGATCGGTGGCCTACGAGCAGTACTTC.

The rearrangement links TRBV19 to TRBJ2-1, with 9 bases fitting TRBD2. The CDR3 is 14 amino acids. CDR1 and CDR2 (germline): LNHDA, SQIVND (reference sequence). The trim removed 5 bases at V and 5 bases at J, leaving 4 bases unmatched. Here the CDR3 DNA reads TGTGCCAGTAGTGATGCGGGAGGGAACAATGAGCAGTTCTTC. This encodes CASSDAGGNNEQFF.

In this sample, this clone turned up once. The rearrangement links TRBV7-9 to TRBJ2-7, with 7 bases aligning to TRBD1. Per the germline V gene, CDR1 is SEHNR and CDR2 is FQNEAQ (reference sequence). V was clipped by 5 bases and J by 5 bases; unmatched bases: 12. The CDR3 covers 15 residues. The CDR3, as DNA: TGTGCCAGCAGCCCGCCGGACAGGAGTTATCACGAGCAGTACTTC. Its protein is CASSPPDRSYHEQYF.

The gene calls are TRBV30 and TRBJ2-5; D not certain. CDR1 and CDR2 (germline): GTSNPN, SVGIG (reference sequence). The CDR3 is 11 amino acids. V lost 4 bases and J 5 bases, leaving 8 bases between the germline ends. CDR3 amino acids: CAWTSLETQYF. The CDR3, as DNA: TGTGCCTGGACCTCCTTGGAGACCCAGTACTTC.

This chain links TRBV5-1 with TRBJ1-4, with D perhaps matching TRBD1 (6 bases). Trimming removed 0 bases from V and 8 bases from J, with 8 bases in between. From germline, CDR1 is SGHRS and CDR2 YFSETQ. The CDR3 spans 13 residues. CDR3 bases: TGCGCCAGCAGCTTGGACAGGGCGGAAAAACTGTTTTTT. Translating it yields CASSLDRAEKLFF.

This clone was detected once. The chain recombines TRBV12-3 or TRBV12-4 with TRBJ2-1; D assignment may be TRBD1 or TRBD2 (5 bases each). V was pared by 7 bases and J by 10 bases, with 14 bases between. The CDR3 sequence is 12 residues long. CDR3 residues: CASTQWDPEQFF. The CDR3 coding sequence is TGTGCCAGCACCCAGTGGGACCCCGAGCAGTTCTTC.

This chain's CDR3 is CASSSLGKQFF. CDR3 coding DNA: TGTGCCAGCAGCTCCTTGGGGAAGCAGTTCTTC. V usage is TRBV5-6 and J usage is TRBJ2-1; no firm D call. Looked up from germline, CDR1 is SGHDT and CDR2 is YYEEEE. This CDR3 has 11 residues. The V and J ends lost 3 bases and 11 bases respectively, with 9 bases between them.

The V call is TRBV6-1, the J call TRBJ1-3; 7 nucleotides agree with TRBD1. After removal of 3 bases from V and 1 base from J, the junction contained 6 bases not matched to a gene. Germline V gene lookup returns CDR1 MNHNS and CDR2 SASEGT. CDR3 length equals 16 residues. The chain's CDR3 is CASSDPSGGSGNTIYF. The CDR3 nucleotides are TGTGCCAGCAGTGATCCGTCAGGGGGTTCTGGAAACACCATATATTTT.

The chain employs TRBV5-1 and TRBJ2-1; D gene ambiguous. Trimming took 4 bases from V and 0 from J, leaving 11 bases between them. Germline V gives CDR1 SGHRS, CDR2 YFSETQ. This CDR3 region has 15 residues. In DNA, the CDR3 is TGCGCCAGCAGCAACGTCGGCAGCTCCTACAATGAGCAGTTCTTC. Translated: CASSNVGSSYNEQFF.

V and J are TRBV10-3 and TRBJ2-3, with D possibly being TRBD2 (5 bases). The V gene lost 4 bases and the J gene lost 4 bases, with 18 bases spanning the gap. Germline lookup yields CDR1 ENHRY and CDR2 SYGVKD. The CDR3 covers 16 residues. CDR3 nucleotide sequence: TGTGCCATCAGTGCCTCAATAGGGAGAGGAGCAGATACGCAGTATTTT. This gives the protein CAISASIGRGADTQYF.

The chain combines TRBV6-6 with TRBJ2-2, with a weak D call TRBD2 (6 bases). The V gene lost 7 bases and the J gene lost 3 bases, with 12 bases spanning the gap. Germline CDR1 MNHNY, CDR2 SVGAGI (reference sequence). The CDR3 covers 14 residues. This chain's CDR3 is CASKGLRDTGELFF. The CDR3 DNA reads as TGTGCCAGCAAAGGACTACGGGACACCGGGGAGCTGTTTTTT.

The J gene is TRBJ1-4, the V gene TRBV19, with D unresolved. There are 12 residues in the CDR3. V lost 3 bases and J 11 bases, leaving 10 bases between the germline ends. Germline V gene sequence: CDR1 LNHDA, CDR2 SQIVND (reference sequence). CDR3 DNA sequence: TGTGCCAGTAGTATGGGTCGGCCGAAACTGTTTTTT. Its protein is CASSMGRPKLFF.